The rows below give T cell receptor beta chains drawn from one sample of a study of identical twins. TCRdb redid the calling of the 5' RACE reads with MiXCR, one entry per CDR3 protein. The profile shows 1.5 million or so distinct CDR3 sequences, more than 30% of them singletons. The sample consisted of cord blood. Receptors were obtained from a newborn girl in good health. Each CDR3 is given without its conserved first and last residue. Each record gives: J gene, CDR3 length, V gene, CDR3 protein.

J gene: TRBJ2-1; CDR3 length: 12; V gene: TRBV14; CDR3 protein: ASSPGTTRNEQF
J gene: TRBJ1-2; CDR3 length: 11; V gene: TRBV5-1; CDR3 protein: ASTFNGYYGYT
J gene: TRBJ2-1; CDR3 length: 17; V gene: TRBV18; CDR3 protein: ASSPPRSGGHSSYNEQF
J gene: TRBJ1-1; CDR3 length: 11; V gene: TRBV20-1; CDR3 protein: SATRQRDTEAF
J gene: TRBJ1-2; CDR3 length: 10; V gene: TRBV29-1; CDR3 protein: SVGDSSYGYT
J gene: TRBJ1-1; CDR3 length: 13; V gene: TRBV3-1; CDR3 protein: ASSQAPGVGTEAF
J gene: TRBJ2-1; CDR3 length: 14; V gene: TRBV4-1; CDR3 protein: ASSQEHGGVLDEQF
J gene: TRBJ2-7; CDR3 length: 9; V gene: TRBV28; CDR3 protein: ASSDLYEQY
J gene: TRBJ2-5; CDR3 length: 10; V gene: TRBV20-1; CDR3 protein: SAGLGGETQY
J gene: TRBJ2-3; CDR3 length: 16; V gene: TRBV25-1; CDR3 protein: ASSETAWSGLVTDTQY
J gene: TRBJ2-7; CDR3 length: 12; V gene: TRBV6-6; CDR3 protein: ASSLFQGAYEQY
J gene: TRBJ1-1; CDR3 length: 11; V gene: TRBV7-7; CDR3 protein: ASSLAVDTEAF
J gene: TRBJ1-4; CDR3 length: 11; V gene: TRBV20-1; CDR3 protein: SARSTGDEKLF
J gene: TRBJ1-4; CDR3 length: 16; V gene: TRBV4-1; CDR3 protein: ASSQERTGGPTNEKLF
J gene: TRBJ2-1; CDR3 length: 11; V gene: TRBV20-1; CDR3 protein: SVEASGTNEQF
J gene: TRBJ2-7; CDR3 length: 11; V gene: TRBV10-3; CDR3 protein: AVKLSMGYEQY
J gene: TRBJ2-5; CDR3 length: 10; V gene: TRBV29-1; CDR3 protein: SVTLIMGTQY
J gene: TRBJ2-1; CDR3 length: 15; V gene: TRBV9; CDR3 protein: ASSVSSPAILRREQF
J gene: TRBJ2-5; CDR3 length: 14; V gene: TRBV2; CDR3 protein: ASHTSSGGRQETQY
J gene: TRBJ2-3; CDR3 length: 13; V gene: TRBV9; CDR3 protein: ASSVVSGRTDTQY
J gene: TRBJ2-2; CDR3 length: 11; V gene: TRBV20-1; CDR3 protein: SASLPNTGELF
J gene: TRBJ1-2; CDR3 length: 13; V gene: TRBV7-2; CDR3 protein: ASSISGTGDYGYT
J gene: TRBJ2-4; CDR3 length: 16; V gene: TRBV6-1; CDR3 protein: ASSEGWGRGIAKNIQY
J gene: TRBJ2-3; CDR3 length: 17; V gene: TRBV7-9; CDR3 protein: ASRRRASGNPEGTDTQY
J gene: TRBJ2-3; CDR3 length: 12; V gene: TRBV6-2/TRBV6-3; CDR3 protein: ASSYTLDTDTQY
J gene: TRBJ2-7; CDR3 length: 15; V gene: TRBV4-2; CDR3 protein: ASSQEETSGGSYEQY
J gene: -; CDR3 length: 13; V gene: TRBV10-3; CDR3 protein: AIGGGTGSLGEQY
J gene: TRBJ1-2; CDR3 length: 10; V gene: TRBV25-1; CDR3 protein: ASGERVGGYT
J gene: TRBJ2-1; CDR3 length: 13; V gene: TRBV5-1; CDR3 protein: ASREGTSVNNEQF
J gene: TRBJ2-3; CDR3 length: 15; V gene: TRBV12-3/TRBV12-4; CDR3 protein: ASSFRAPMPERVGQY
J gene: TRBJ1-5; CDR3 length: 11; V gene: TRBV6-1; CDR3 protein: ASRVALGQPQH
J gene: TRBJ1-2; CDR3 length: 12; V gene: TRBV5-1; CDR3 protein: ASSLIGSSHGYT
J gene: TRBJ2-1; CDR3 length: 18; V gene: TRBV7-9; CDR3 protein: ASSLPRGLAREGLYNEQF
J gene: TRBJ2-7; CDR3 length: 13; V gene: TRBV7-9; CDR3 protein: ASSQRLAGVREQY
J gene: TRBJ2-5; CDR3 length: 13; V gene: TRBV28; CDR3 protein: ASSLYRAYQETQY
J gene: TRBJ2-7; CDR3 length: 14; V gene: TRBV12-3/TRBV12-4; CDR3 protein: ASSLRRLAGTYEQY
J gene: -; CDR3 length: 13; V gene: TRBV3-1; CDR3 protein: ASSQDRPVSETQY
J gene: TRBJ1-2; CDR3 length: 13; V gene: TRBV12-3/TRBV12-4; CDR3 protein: ASSTRGGPARGYT
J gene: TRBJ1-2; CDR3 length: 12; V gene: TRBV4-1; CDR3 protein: ASSPNRGDYGYT
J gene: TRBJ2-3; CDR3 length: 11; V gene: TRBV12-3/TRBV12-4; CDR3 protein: ASSRERADTQY
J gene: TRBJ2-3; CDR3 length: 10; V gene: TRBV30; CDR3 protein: AWSASTDTQY
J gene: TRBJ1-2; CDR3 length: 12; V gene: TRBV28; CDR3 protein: ASSFLRDLYGYT
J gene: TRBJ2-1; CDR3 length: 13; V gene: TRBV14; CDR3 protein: ASSQTPDSYNEQF
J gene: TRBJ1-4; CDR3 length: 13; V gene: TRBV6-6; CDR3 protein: ASRSGTGVGEKLF
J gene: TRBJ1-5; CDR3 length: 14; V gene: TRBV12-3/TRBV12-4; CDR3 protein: ASSPRQGDSNQPQH
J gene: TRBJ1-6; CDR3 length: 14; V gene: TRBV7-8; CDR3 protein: ASSLVAGRVGSPLH
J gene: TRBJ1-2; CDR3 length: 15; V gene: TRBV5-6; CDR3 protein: ASSLHRGRVGFYGYT
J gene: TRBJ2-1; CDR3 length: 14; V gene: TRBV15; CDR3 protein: ATSRDRDREYNEQF
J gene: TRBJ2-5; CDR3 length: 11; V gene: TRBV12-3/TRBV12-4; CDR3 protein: ASSPGEGETQY
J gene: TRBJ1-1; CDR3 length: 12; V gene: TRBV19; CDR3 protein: ASHTNNPRTEAF
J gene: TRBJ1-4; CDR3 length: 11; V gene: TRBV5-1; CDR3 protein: ASSPQPNEKLF
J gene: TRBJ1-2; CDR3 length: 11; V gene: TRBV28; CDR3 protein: ATWSTGEGGYT